The clone carrying this T cell receptor beta chain came up a few times. The antigen is unknown. Unsorted whole blood served as the source of blood RNA, and germline DNA was extracted as well. Constant-region priming of roughly 0.45 ug total RNA yielded TCR beta cDNA. A slightly modified ARM-PCR protocol with three nested multiplex PCR rounds produced these TCR beta libraries. In TCRdb, the multiplex PCR reads were re-called with MiXCR into one record per CDR3 protein. The sample has approximately 330,000 distinct CDR3 sequences, 65% seen once. The entry originates in a study of tumor-infiltrating lymphocytes in primary liver carcinoma. Study-wide findings and caveats: Being bulk and unsorted, samples allowed no CD4+ and CD8+ repertoire comparison. Tumor region pairs showed greater overlap than either tumor-adjacent or tumor-blood pairs did.

This receptor was obtained from a man aged 35 to 55 with primary liver carcinoma and hepatitis B virus infection. The specimen sequenced was peripheral blood.

The CDR3 DNA is TGTGCCAGCAGCCGAGGCTTAGACAGGGGACAAGAGACCCAGTACTTC. Protein sequence: CASSRGLDRGQETQYF. The chain links TRBV5-5 to TRBJ2-5; 8 bases align to TRBD1. The germline gives CDR1 SGHKS, CDR2 YYEKEE (reference sequence). Losses at the gene ends were 4 bases for V and 2 bases for J; bases not matched to a gene: 10. The CDR3 has 16 residues. Complete variable domain (other parts from reference TRBV5-5 and TRBJ2-5): DAGVTQSPTHLIKTRGQQVTLRCSPISGHKSVSWYQQVLGQGPQFIFQYYEKEERGRGNFPDRFSARQFPNYSSELNVNALLLGDSALYLCASSRGLDRGQETQYFGPGTRLLVL.